Shown below are 17 T cell receptor beta chains from a single sample sequenced in a study of blood T cells in healthy people across ages. A second PCR, run for roughly 7 to 11 cycles, used a sample-barcoded 5' primer plus a J-beta primer mix. TCRdb redid the calling of the 5' RACE reads with MiXCR, one entry per CDR3 protein. The sample records about a million distinct CDR3 sequences, roughly two fifths being singletons. Source material: blood. These receptors all stem from a man between 18 and 35 years old in good health.

The CDR3 sequence: CSATGQGWGDGYTF. In nucleotides, the CDR3 is TGCAGTGCTACAGGACAGGGTTGGGGGGACGGCTACACCTTC. The V and J genes are TRBV20-1 and TRBJ1-2, with 8 nucleotides matching TRBD1. V shed 4 bases and J 8 bases; nucleotides not matched to a gene: 12. The CDR3 totals 14 residues. CDR1 is DFQATT and CDR2 is SNEGSKA in the germline V gene (reference sequence).

This clonotype occurred once. This chain uses TRBV6-5 with TRBJ2-1, with D perhaps TRBD1 or TRBD2 (6 bases each). This CDR3 contains 13 residues. Trimming took 8 bases from V and 8 from J, leaving 16 bases between them. Germline loops: CDR1 MNHEY, CDR2 SVGAGI. The CDR3 DNA follows: TGTGCCAGCGGGGGGCCGGCCAGGCATGAGCAGTTCTTC. This encodes CASGGPARHEQFF.

The rearrangement uses TRBV11-2 and TRBJ2-2, with no clear D. Germline V gives CDR1 SGHAT, CDR2 FQNNGV. CDR3 size: 15 residues. Between the trimmed V and J ends, which lost 5 bases and 0 bases, there was a span of 10 bases. The CDR3, as DNA: TGTGCCAGCAGCCCCTCTGCGACGAACACCGGGGAGCTGTTTTTT. This codes for CASSPSATNTGELFF.

The chain uses TRBV6-6 and TRBJ1-6, with 7 bases aligning to TRBD1. The V gene end was trimmed by 5 bases and the J gene end by 10 bases; junction bases not matched to a gene: 8. CDR1 is MNHNY, CDR2 SVGAGI, per germline (reference sequence). The CDR3 loop spans 14 amino acids. The CDR3 reads CASSIRDRESPLHF. CDR3 sequence (DNA): TGTGCCAGCAGTATCCGGGACAGAGAATCACCCCTCCACTTT.

This chain links TRBV19 with TRBJ2-1; weak D call: TRBD1 (5 bases). CDR3 length: 13 amino acids. Trimming removed 10 bases from V and 7 bases from J, with 17 bases in between. In germline, CDR1 is LNHDA, CDR2 SQIVND (reference sequence). The chain's CDR3 is CATGHRSGNEQFF. DNA for the CDR3: TGTGCCACCGGACACCGGTCTGGGAATGAGCAGTTCTTC.

The chain couples TRBV14 to TRBJ1-1, with 7 positions matching TRBD1. Trimming removed 3 bases from V and 6 bases from J; junction bases left unmatched: 4. Germline-derived CDR1 and CDR2 are SGHDN and FVKESK. The length of the CDR3 is 13 residues. CDR3 sequence reads: CASSQQGVSEAFF. Here the CDR3 DNA reads TGTGCCAGCAGCCAGCAGGGGGTCTCTGAAGCTTTCTTT.

The chain carries TRBV20-1 and TRBJ2-2; D is perhaps TRBD2 (5 bases). Germline CDR1 is DFQATT and CDR2 is SNEGSKA (reference sequence). The CDR3 consists of 18 residues. The V and J ends lost 0 bases and 7 bases respectively, with 24 bases between them. The CDR3 sequence: CSARDSRGLLRTGGELFF. The CDR3 region has the DNA TGCAGTGCTAGAGATAGTCGAGGGCTTTTACGAACGGGCGGGGAGCTGTTTTTT.

This clonotype has more than one count but fewer than ten. DNA for the CDR3: TGTGCCAGCAGTGCTGATCCGGGACAGGGCGGCTATGGCTACACCTTC. It yields the protein CASSADPGQGGYGYTF. This rearrangement joins TRBV12-3 or TRBV12-4 to TRBJ1-2; TRBD1 aligns across 9 bases. V gave up 5 bases and J gave up 4 bases; unmatched junction bases: 11. The CDR3 has 16 residues.

The chain couples TRBV12-3 or TRBV12-4 to TRBJ2-1; TRBD2 aligns across 12 bases. Trimming removed 0 bases from V and 8 bases from J; junction bases left unmatched: 5. The CDR3 spans 16 residues. CDR3 in amino acids: CASSLALAGGPDEQFF. CDR3 coding DNA: TGTGCCAGCAGTTTAGCGCTAGCGGGGGGGCCCGATGAGCAGTTCTTC.

The chain links TRBV7-2 to TRBJ2-3; 8 bases are shared with TRBD2. Germline assignment: CDR1 SGHTA and CDR2 FQGNSA. The V gene end was trimmed by 2 bases and the J gene end by 2 bases; junction bases not matched to a gene: 12. This CDR3 spans 18 amino acids. The CDR3 DNA is TGTGCCAGCAGCTTAAAGGCCCCCCAGCGGGGGTACACAGATACGCAGTATTTT. Its translation is CASSLKAPQRGYTDTQYF.

The chain couples TRBV5-1 to TRBJ2-1; possibly TRBD1 or TRBD2 for D (6 bases each). Trimming removed 0 bases at V and 5 bases at J, with 15 bases between. Looked up from germline, CDR1 is SGHRS and CDR2 is YFSETQ. This CDR3 comprises 16 residues. CDR3 loop: CASSLAWGAQDNEQFF. The CDR3 DNA sequence: TGCGCCAGCAGCTTGGCCTGGGGGGCGCAGGACAATGAGCAGTTCTTC.

V gene TRBV20-1 combines with J gene TRBJ2-1, with 9 bases fitting TRBD2. The CDR3 length is 16 residues. With V trimmed by 3 bases and J by 6 bases, 12 bases remained unmatched. Germline CDR1 DFQATT, CDR2 SNEGSKA (reference sequence). The CDR3 nucleotides are TGCAGTGCTAGTGAGTTGGCGGGGGGGCCATTCAATGAGCAGTTCTTC. It codes for CSASELAGGPFNEQFF.

The gene calls are TRBV25-1 and TRBJ1-4; D is ambiguous. Trimming cost V 5 bases and J 6 bases, with 19 bases left between them. There are 16 residues in the CDR3. Germline CDR1 reads MGHDK; CDR2 reads SYGVNS. The CDR3 region has the DNA TGTGCCAGCAGTCCCCGAAGGGCAGATGGATATGAAAAACTGTTTTTT. Translating gives CASSPRRADGYEKLFF.

The count of this clonotype is one. V and J are TRBV2 and TRBJ1-1; TRBD1 is a possible D gene (6 bases). This CDR3 comprises 15 residues. Looked up from germline, CDR1 is SNHLY and CDR2 is FYNNEI. Deletions cut 6 bases from V and 5 bases from J, with 19 bases between. This CDR3 is CASRDSTGSRTEAFF. The CDR3 DNA follows: TGTGCCAGCAGGGACTCAACAGGGTCGAGGACTGAAGCTTTCTTT.

As for this clonotype: This may arise from a read error, as a much more abundant clone is one base away. V is TRBV5-6 and J is TRBJ2-1; TRBD2 might be the D (5 bases). The CDR3 covers 15 residues. Germline V CDR1 and CDR2: SGHDT, YYEEEE. Trimming left V 6 bases short and J 6 bases short, with 19 bases between. The CDR3 here is CASNNEYSVSNEQFF. Written as DNA, the CDR3 is TGTGCCAGCAACAACGAATATAGCGTAAGCAATGAGCAGTTCTTC.

This clonotype was observed a few times. The rearrangement links TRBV7-2 to TRBJ2-3; D call uncertain. With 7 bases removed from V and 6 bases from J, the gap between germline ends came to 11 bases. Germline assignment: CDR1 SGHTA and CDR2 FQGNSA. CDR3 length equals 12 residues. CDR3 nucleotide sequence: TGTGCCAGCACCCTTCGTGACGATACGCAGTATTTT. Translating it yields CASTLRDDTQYF.

The CDR3 DNA sequence: TGTGCCAGCAGTGAGGGTGGGACAGGGAATTCACCCCTCCACTTT. This gives the protein CASSEGGTGNSPLHF. The chain couples TRBV2 to TRBJ1-6, with 9 bases aligning to TRBD1. The germline CDR1 and CDR2 sequences are SNHLY and FYNNEI. The trim removed 3 bases at V and 7 bases at J, leaving 4 bases unmatched. There are 15 residues in the CDR3.